These 18 T cell receptor beta chains were all obtained from the same sample, sequenced in a study of CD8 T cells in Susac syndrome. When the RNA was reverse transcribed, random hexamers were used with an input of roughly 0.5 to 1 ug. MiXCR, run by TCRdb on the immunoSEQ multiplex PCR reads, gives a single entry per CDR3 protein. The data show about 120,000 distinct CDR3 sequences, nearly 96% seen once. The sequenced sample consisted of CD4+ T cells from PBMCs. Receptor source: a human donor with Susac syndrome.

This clonotype was recorded only once. The gene calls are TRBV2 and TRBJ2-1; 9 bases are a match to TRBD1. This CDR3 spans 14 amino acids. From germline, CDR1 is SNHLY and CDR2 FYNNEI. V gave up 7 bases and J gave up 4 bases; unmatched junction bases: 5. CDR3 in amino acids: CASKAGQGYNEQFF. In nucleotides, the CDR3 is TGTGCCAGCAAAGCGGGACAGGGTTACAATGAGCAGTTCTTC.

This clonotype was found once. The chain couples TRBV6-6 to TRBJ2-4, with 7 bases lining up with TRBD2. This CDR3 is 14 amino acids long. J lost 3 bases, V lost 6 bases, and 5 bases had no gene match. The germline gives CDR1 MNHNY, CDR2 SVGAGI (reference sequence). Here the CDR3 reads CASRLGTNKNIQYF. The CDR3, as DNA: TGTGCCAGCAGACTAGGGACTAACAAAAACATTCAGTACTTC.

V usage is TRBV30 and J usage is TRBJ2-7, with a tentative D call TRBD1 (6 bases). Trimming stripped 4 bases from V and 3 bases from J, with 13 bases between. Germline-derived CDR1 and CDR2 are GTSNPN and SVGIG (reference sequence). The CDR3 contains 13 residues. The CDR3 region is CAWTRDTYYEQYF. In nucleotides, the CDR3 is TGTGCCTGGACCCGGGACACATACTACGAGCAGTACTTC. Full variable domain (rest looked up from reference TRBV30 and TRBJ2-7): SQTIHQWPATLVQPVGSPLSLECTVEGTSNPNLYWYRQAAGRGLQLLFYSVGIGQISSEVPQNLSASRPQDRQFILSSKKLLLSDSGFYLCAWTRDTYYEQYFGPGTRLTVT.

This sequence joins TRBV20-1 and TRBJ1-2; 10 bases map to TRBD1. The CDR3 is made up of 12 amino acids. Per germline, CDR1 DFQATT and CDR2 SNEGSKA (reference sequence). Germline trimming cut 5 bases from V and 6 bases from J; bases unmatched to any gene: 3. CDR3 protein: CSAGDRGHGYTF. DNA of the CDR3: TGCAGTGCTGGGGACAGGGGCCATGGCTACACCTTC.

The V gene is TRBV9, the J gene TRBJ1-5; D not resolved. This CDR3 region has 14 residues. CDR1 and CDR2 (germline): SGDLS, YYNGEE. Trimming cost V 0 bases and J 8 bases, with 12 bases left between them. The chain's CDR3 is CASSVGRSGEPQHF. As DNA, the CDR3 is TGTGCCAGCAGCGTAGGACGCAGCGGAGAGCCCCAGCATTTT.

The rearrangement links TRBV20-1 to TRBJ2-1, with D perhaps TRBD1 (5 bases). CDR1 is DFQATT, CDR2 SNEGSKA, per germline (reference sequence). The CDR3 covers 16 residues. Trimming pared 1 base from V and 4 bases from J, leaving 17 bases between. The CDR3 coding sequence is TGCAGTGCTAGAGGTCCTCAGGGCGTAGTTTACAATGAGCAGTTCTTC. This sequence encodes CSARGPQGVVYNEQFF.

The chain recombines TRBV6-5 with TRBJ2-7; unclear D gene. This CDR3 is built from 13 residues. Looked up from germline, CDR1 is MNHEY and CDR2 is SVGAGI. Between the trimmed V and J ends, which lost 4 bases and 1 base, there was a span of 8 bases. In DNA, the CDR3 is TGTGCCAGCAGTTTTGGGGTTTCCTACGAGCAGTACTTC. Encoded protein: CASSFGVSYEQYF.

The V and J genes are TRBV29-1 and TRBJ2-1; 13 positions agree with TRBD2. Germline lookup yields CDR1 SQVTM and CDR2 ANQGSEA. J was trimmed by 8 bases and V by 7 bases; bases with no gene match: 11. The CDR3 has 15 amino acids. CDR3 nucleotide sequence: TGCAGCGACCTTCATAGGACTAGCGGGAGCCATGAGCAGTTCTTC. Translated: CSDLHRTSGSHEQFF.

This sequence joins TRBV4-3 and TRBJ1-2, with 7 nucleotides matching TRBD1. This CDR3 has 14 amino acids. The germline V gene has CDR1 LGHNA and CDR2 YSLEER. Trimming took 7 bases from V and 8 from J; bases not matched to a gene: 13. The CDR3 is CASTPRVDRIGYTF. Written as DNA, the CDR3 is TGCGCCAGCACCCCCAGAGTGGACAGGATAGGCTACACCTTC.

This clonotype was detected once. The chain uses TRBV7-2 and TRBJ1-1; 8 bases are shared with TRBD1. The CDR3 loop spans 17 amino acids. V shed 3 bases and J 0 bases; nucleotides not matched to a gene: 9. Per the germline V gene, CDR1 is SGHTA and CDR2 is FQGNSA. The CDR3 sequence is CASSFWAGGFVNTEAFF. The DNA of the CDR3 is TGTGCCAGCAGCTTTTGGGCAGGGGGCTTCGTGAACACTGAAGCTTTCTTT.

The chain uses TRBV5-6 and TRBJ2-1; the D gene is possibly TRBD2 (6 bases). This CDR3 is 17 amino acids long. Trimming took off 4 bases at V and 0 bases at J, with 17 bases between the two ends. Germline V gives CDR1 SGHDT, CDR2 YYEEEE. CDR3 DNA sequence: TGTGCCAGCAGCCGAACTAGCTCCACGAGCTCCTACAATGAGCAGTTCTTC. Translated, it gives CASSRTSSTSSYNEQFF.

The V call is TRBV20-1, the J call TRBJ2-7; perhaps TRBD2 as D (6 bases). Germline-derived CDR1 and CDR2 are DFQATT and SNEGSKA (reference sequence). Deletions cut 3 bases from V and 0 bases from J, with 9 bases between. This CDR3 is 13 amino acids long. The CDR3, as DNA: TGCAGTGCTAGGGTAGCGGTCTCCTACGAGCAGTACTTC. Encoded protein: CSARVAVSYEQYF.

The chain is built from TRBV7-2 and TRBJ2-7; D possibly corresponds to TRBD1 (5 bases). This CDR3 is built from 13 residues. The V gene's germline CDR1 is SGHTA and CDR2 FQGNSA. Trimming pared 3 bases from V and 3 bases from J, leaving 9 bases between. The CDR3 sequence: CASSFGRDYEQYF. The DNA of the CDR3 is TGTGCCAGCAGCTTTGGCAGGGACTACGAGCAGTACTTC.

The V call is TRBV12-3 or TRBV12-4, the J call TRBJ2-6; D is ambiguous. V was pared by 6 bases and J by 1 base, with 10 bases between. The length of the CDR3 is 15 residues. Written as DNA, the CDR3 is TGTGCCAGCAGCAAGGAAGGGTCTGGGGCCAACGTCCTGACTTTC. Residues: CASSKEGSGANVLTF.

This rearrangement joins TRBV20-1 to TRBJ2-4, with TRBD2 identical over 9 bases. This CDR3 spans 15 amino acids. Trimming cost V 2 bases and J 8 bases; bases outside gene matches: 10. In germline, CDR1 is DFQATT, CDR2 SNEGSKA (reference sequence). CDR3 residues: CSARRSSGRSDIQYF. The CDR3, as DNA: TGCAGTGCTAGACGAAGTAGCGGGAGATCTGACATTCAGTACTTC.

This clonotype was recorded only once. The CDR3 DNA follows: TGTGCCAGCAGTGAAGACCTTAAGACCCAGTACTTC. This translates into CASSEDLKTQYF. V is TRBV2 and J is TRBJ2-5; D is unclear. Germline V gene lookup returns CDR1 SNHLY and CDR2 FYNNEI. The length of the CDR3 is 12 residues. The V end was cut by 1 base, the J end by 6 bases, with 6 bases between.

The V gene is TRBV29-1, the J gene TRBJ1-1; D might be TRBD1 (5 bases). Looked up from germline, CDR1 is SQVTM and CDR2 is ANQGSEA. This CDR3 has 14 amino acids. The V and J ends lost 5 bases and 3 bases respectively, with 16 bases between them. The CDR3 reads CSVYTPGDYTEAFF. The DNA for the CDR3 is TGCAGCGTTTATACCCCCGGGGACTACACTGAAGCTTTCTTT.

The V gene is TRBV20-1, the J gene TRBJ2-5; D gene ambiguous. V dropped 3 bases and J dropped 4 bases, with 9 bases sitting between them. The germline gives CDR1 DFQATT, CDR2 SNEGSKA (reference sequence). This CDR3 is 12 amino acids long. CDR3 sequence reads: CSASRQTETQYF. The CDR3 nucleotides are TGCAGTGCTAGTCGGCAGACAGAGACCCAGTACTTC.